The next 17 T cell receptor beta chains were all read from a single sample in a study of shared clonotypes between healthy human individuals. Measured with immunoSEQ multiplex PCR; TCRdb has only the in-frame clones, and not every one. The sample has some 2.3 million clones; over 85% are singletons. Material: naive CD4+ T cells from PBMCs. Subset meaning: CD45RA+ positively selected. All receptors come from a man aged 18 to 29 in good health. Some clones in this sample may be carry-over from other donors' samples.

The chain couples TRBV7-2 to TRBJ2-2, with 11 bases lining up with TRBD1. After removal of 6 bases from V and 6 bases from J, the junction contained 0 bases not matched to a gene. The CDR3 has 13 amino acids. Germline V lookup: CDR1 SGHTA, CDR2 FQGNSA. DNA of the CDR3: TGTGCCAGCAGGGGACAGGGGGCCGGGGAGCTGTTTTTT. As protein: CASRGQGAGELFF.

The V and J genes are TRBV6-1 and TRBJ1-4; D is ambiguous. CDR3 size: 15 residues. CDR1 is MNHNS, CDR2 SASEGT, per germline. V was pared by 6 bases and J by 3 bases, with 14 bases between. The CDR3 loop is CASSPTPQSNEKLFF. CDR3 DNA sequence: TGTGCCAGCAGCCCGACTCCTCAGTCTAATGAAAAACTGTTTTTT.

V and J are TRBV30 and TRBJ1-2, with 11 bases fitting TRBD1. V gave up 1 base and J gave up 7 bases; unmatched junction bases: 5. The CDR3 has 14 residues. CDR1 and CDR2 (germline): GTSNPN, SVGIG (reference sequence). Written as DNA, the CDR3 is TGTGCCTGGAGTGATAGGGGGACAGGGGGTGGCTACACCTTC. It yields the protein CAWSDRGTGGGYTF.

The chain couples TRBV5-6 to TRBJ1-1, with a weak D call TRBD1 (5 bases). CDR3 length equals 16 residues. V was trimmed by 0 bases and J by 1 base, leaving 13 bases between them. Germline V CDR1 and CDR2: SGHDT, YYEEEE. The CDR3 nucleotides read TGTGCCAGCAGCTTGGGCCCGGGACGGCCGAACACTGAAGCTTTCTTT. This encodes CASSLGPGRPNTEAFF.

The chain is built from TRBV5-5 and TRBJ2-7; possibly TRBD1 or TRBD2 for D (6 bases each). The germline CDR1 and CDR2 sequences are SGHKS and YYEKEE (reference sequence). Trimming took 2 bases from V and 2 from J, leaving 11 bases between them. The CDR3 runs to 14 residues. CDR3 amino acids: CASSFGGPAYEQYF. DNA of the CDR3: TGTGCCAGCAGCTTCGGGGGCCCTGCCTACGAGCAGTACTTC.

V and J are TRBV29-1 and TRBJ1-2, with D possibly matching TRBD1 (5 bases). The CDR3 totals 12 residues. Germline values: CDR1 SQVTM, CDR2 ANQGSEA. Trimming pared 5 bases from V and 3 bases from J, leaving 10 bases between. The CDR3 loop is CSVTRGDYGYTF. The CDR3 DNA is TGCAGCGTTACAAGGGGAGACTATGGCTACACCTTC.

This chain links TRBV11-2 with TRBJ2-3; D unclear. From germline, CDR1 is SGHAT and CDR2 FQNNGV. V lost 6 bases, J lost 10 bases, and 17 bases lay in between. The CDR3 spans 13 residues. CDR3 DNA sequence: TGTGCCAGCAGTTATCTCTCCGGAGTCGCGCAGTATTTT. Protein sequence: CASSYLSGVAQYF.

The chain has TRBV7-2 and TRBJ1-1; perhaps TRBD1 as D (5 bases). Germline lookup yields CDR1 SGHTA and CDR2 FQGNSA. The V gene lost 4 bases and the J gene lost 3 bases, with 24 bases spanning the gap. The CDR3 is 18 amino acids. Written as DNA, the CDR3 is TGTGCCAGCAGCTCCCAGGGCGGTGGCGTGGGCTCCTACACTGAAGCTTTCTTT. Amino acids: CASSSQGGGVGSYTEAFF.

This clone was picked up a small number of times. The rearrangement links TRBV4-2 to TRBJ1-1; D not resolved. Germline loops: CDR1 LGHNA, CDR2 YNFKEQ. V lost 1 base and J lost 5, with 17 bases in between. The CDR3 is made up of 16 amino acids. CDR3 sequence: CASSQVLRATSTEAFF. The CDR3 DNA follows: TGTGCCAGCAGCCAAGTCCTCCGGGCCACATCGACTGAAGCTTTCTTT.

V gene TRBV5-1 combines with J gene TRBJ2-2, with 9 bases that match TRBD2. The junction had 13 bases not matched to a gene; V was cut back by 6 bases and J by 4 bases. The CDR3 runs 17 residues. Germline CDR1 SGHRS, CDR2 YFSETQ. The CDR3 sequence: CASTPNSGSPGTGELFF. For the CDR3, the DNA is TGCGCCAGCACCCCGAATAGCGGGAGTCCTGGCACCGGGGAGCTGTTTTTT.

In DNA, the CDR3 is TGTGCCAGCAGTTACGGGGCGAAGAGTGAAGCTTTCTTT. This sequence encodes CASSYGAKSEAFF. The chain couples TRBV6-6 to TRBJ1-1, with D possibly being TRBD1 (5 bases). The CDR3 sequence is 13 residues long. Trimming removed 2 bases at V and 7 bases at J, with 11 bases between. The germline V gene has CDR1 MNHNY and CDR2 SVGAGI (reference sequence).

The genes are TRBV2 and TRBJ1-2; 7 nucleotides align to TRBD1. CDR3 length equals 13 residues. From germline, CDR1 is SNHLY and CDR2 FYNNEI. V lost 6 bases to trimming and J lost 7 bases; unmatched junction nucleotides: 8. The chain's CDR3 is CASRRGQGVGYTF. CDR3 bases: TGTGCCAGCAGAAGGGGGCAGGGGGTTGGCTACACCTTC.

V gene TRBV6-6 combines with J gene TRBJ2-1, with D perhaps TRBD1 (6 bases). The V end lost 5 bases, the J end lost 7 bases, and 9 bases lay between the germline ends. Per germline, CDR1 MNHNY and CDR2 SVGAGI (reference sequence). The CDR3 length is 12 residues. This CDR3 reads CASSTQGNEQFF. The CDR3, as DNA: TGTGCCAGCAGTACACAGGGAAATGAGCAGTTCTTC.

The chain combines TRBV28 with TRBJ1-2, with a tentative D call TRBD1 (5 bases). The CDR3 consists of 18 residues. CDR1 and CDR2 from the germline V gene are MDHEN and SYDVKM. V was trimmed by 8 bases and J by 0 bases, leaving 25 bases between them. The CDR3 is CASRRPSGLSMANYGYTF. The CDR3, as DNA: TGTGCCAGCCGCCGACCTTCAGGGTTAAGTATGGCTAACTATGGCTACACCTTC.

The J gene is TRBJ2-7, the V gene TRBV10-3, with TRBD2 matching 13 bases. The V gene's germline CDR1 is ENHRY and CDR2 SYGVKD. This CDR3 is 14 amino acids long. V dropped 6 bases and J dropped 5; count of bases not matched to a gene: 4. CDR3 bases: TGTGCCATCAGCGCCGGACTAGCGGGAGACGAGCAGTACTTC. Translated, it gives CAISAGLAGDEQYF.

V gene TRBV18 combines with J gene TRBJ2-1; 10 positions agree with TRBD2. CDR1 and CDR2 (germline): KGHSH, LQKENI. The CDR3 loop spans 19 amino acids. V was pared by 5 bases and J by 0 bases, with 13 bases of the junction left unmatched. CDR3 protein: CASSSLTSGTLSSYNEQFF. The CDR3 region has the DNA TGTGCCAGCTCATCCCTTACTAGCGGGACTTTAAGCTCCTACAATGAGCAGTTCTTC.

Comment on this clone: It may be a read error: a sequence one base away is much more abundant. Other nucleotide sequences in the sample specify the same CDR3. This chain's CDR3 is CASSLSYEQYF. The DNA for the CDR3 is TGTGCCAGCAGTTTATCCTACGAGCAGTACTTC. The gene calls are TRBV7-9 and TRBJ2-7, with D unresolved. CDR3 length: 11 amino acids. V dropped 6 bases and J dropped 1 base, with 4 bases sitting between them. From germline, CDR1 is SEHNR and CDR2 FQNEAQ (reference sequence).